These T cell receptor beta chains were read from a single sample in a study of T-cell reconstitution after alpha-beta-depleted transplantation in children. MiXCR was run by TCRdb on the PCR reads, yielding one entry per CDR3 protein. The sample consists of 400,000 to 550,000 distinct CDR3 sequences, about 10% of them appearing once. The sequences come from PBMCs, collected before TCRalphabeta/CD19-depleted stem cell transplant. The origin of the receptors is a child under 10 years old with inherited bone marrow failure, due to receive a stem cell transplant. Both conserved end residues are part of each CDR3. A D gene is named only where the DNA matches it firmly. Not all rows give a size; the values are once, few, many and, for expanded clones, a class.

len,v_gene,abundance,d_gene,j_gene,CDR3nt,CDR3aa
13,TRBV27,NA,NA,TRBJ2-5,TGTGCCACCCATTCGGAAGGTCAAGAGACCCAGTACTTC,CATHSEGQETQYF
14,TRBV29-1,many,NA,TRBJ2-3,TGCAGCGTTGAAGACTTCTCTAGCACAGATACGCAGTATTTT,CSVEDFSSTDTQYF
15,TRBV12-3/TRBV12-4,many,NA,TRBJ1-2,TGTGCCAGCAGCCTGGGACAAGACTTTAACTATGGCTACACCTTC,CASSLGQDFNYGYTF
14,TRBV7-2,many,NA,TRBJ2-1,TGTGCCAGCTCCCTCGGCCTAAAGGCGGATGAGCAGTTCTTC,CASSLGLKADEQFF
16,TRBV12-3/TRBV12-4,many,NA,TRBJ2-1,TGTGCCAGCAGTTTTGGCTGGAGTATATCCTACAATGAGCAGTTCTTC,CASSFGWSISYNEQFF
14,TRBV20-1,few,NA,TRBJ2-3,TGCAGTGCTCCCTCGCAGTGGAGCGCAGATACGCAGTATTTT,CSAPSQWSADTQYF
14,TRBV5-1,NA,NA,TRBJ2-5,TGCGCCAGCAGCTTGGGTCGGACACTCGAGACCCAGTACTTC,CASSLGRTLETQYF
14,TRBV7-2,many,NA,TRBJ2-3,TGTGCCAGCAGCTTAGGTACGCCAACAGATACGCAGTATTTT,CASSLGTPTDTQYF
18,TRBV11-3,many,NA,TRBJ2-7,TGTGCCAGCAGCTTACGTGGCCCGGGGCGGGAAGGCTCCTACGAGCAGTACTTC,CASSLRGPGREGSYEQYF
15,TRBV6-2/TRBV6-3,few,NA,TRBJ2-1,TGTGCCAGCAAGGATGGTATGGGCTCCTACAATGAGCAGTTCTTC,CASKDGMGSYNEQFF
13,TRBV7-9,many,TRBD1,TRBJ1-4,TGTGCCAGCAGCTTCGGGACAGAGGAAAAACTGTTTTTT,CASSFGTEEKLFF
14,TRBV27,many,TRBD2,TRBJ2-7,TGTGCCAGCAGGGCTAGCGGGAATATCTACGAGCAGTACTTC,CASRASGNIYEQYF
18,TRBV28,many,TRBD1,TRBJ2-7,TGTGCCAGCAGTTTACTGGGGACAGGGGGCTTTAGCTCCTACGAGCAGTACTTC,CASSLLGTGGFSSYEQYF
13,TRBV4-3,few,TRBD1,TRBJ2-7,TGCGCCAGCGGAAGGACAGGGAGCGACGAGCAGTACTTC,CASGRTGSDEQYF
13,TRBV3-1,many,NA,TRBJ2-3,TGTGCCAGCAGCCCAGGTCCAGGGGATACGCAGTATTTT,CASSPGPGDTQYF
16,TRBV20-1,many,NA,TRBJ1-2,TGCAGCGTACGAAATCTGGACGGACGACTTAACTATGGCTACACCTTC,CSVRNLDGRLNYGYTF
17,TRBV19,many,TRBD1,TRBJ2-2,TGTGCCAGTAGTATAGATCGTGACAGGGCGAACACCGGGGAGCTGTTTTTT,CASSIDRDRANTGELFF
15,TRBV20-1,many,TRBD1,TRBJ2-3,TGCAGTGCTAGAGATCGACAGGGAAGCACAGATACGCAGTATTTT,CSARDRQGSTDTQYF
11,TRBV13,many,NA,TRBJ2-7,TGTGCCATCCACCGCCCCCTGGAGCAGTACTTC,CAIHRPLEQYF
13,TRBV28,many,NA,TRBJ2-7,TGTGCCAGCAGAGGGATGACCTCCTACGAGCAGTACTTC,CASRGMTSYEQYF
15,TRBV19,many,NA,TRBJ2-1,TGTGCCAGTAGCTTTGGTTATGGAGGGGGCAATGAGCAGTTCTTC,CASSFGYGGGNEQFF
14,TRBV5-1,many,NA,TRBJ1-4,TGCGCCACTTCCCCCCCTTCACGTAGCGAAAAACTGTTTTTT,CATSPPSRSEKLFF
15,TRBV6-5,many,NA,TRBJ1-1,TGTGCCAGCAGTTCCCAAACAGTGGTCAGCACTGAAGCTTTCTTT,CASSSQTVVSTEAFF
15,TRBV7-2,few,NA,TRBJ1-4,TGTGCCAGCAGGGCCACAGGGATAGCTAATGAAAAACTGTTTTTT,CASRATGIANEKLFF
15,TRBV5-1,many,NA,TRBJ2-3,TGCGCCAGCACGACGGACTGGCCTCTCACAGATACGCAGTATTTT,CASTTDWPLTDTQYF
13,TRBV11-3,NA,TRBD2,TRBJ2-1,TGTGCCAGCAGCCACGGGACTAGTGATGAGCAGTTCTTC,CASSHGTSDEQFF
14,TRBV28,NA,TRBD1,TRBJ2-1,TGTGCCAGCAGGTCCTCGGGACAGCAAAATGAGCAGTTCTTC,CASRSSGQQNEQFF
14,TRBV19,few,TRBD1,TRBJ1-5,TGTGCCAGTAACCGACAGGGGGCCGGGCAGCCCCAGCATTTT,CASNRQGAGQPQHF
16,TRBV27,many,TRBD2,TRBJ2-1,TGTGCCAGCAGTTTATTGTACCCTAGCGGGTGGAATGAGCAGTTCTTC,CASSLLYPSGWNEQFF
14,TRBV12-3/TRBV12-4,NA,TRBD2,TRBJ2-5,TGTGCCAGCAGCAGACTAGCGGGAGTTGAGACCCAGTACTTC,CASSRLAGVETQYF
13,TRBV28,many,NA,TRBJ2-1,TGTGCCATCCGACTAGGGGGATACAATGAGCAGTTCTTC,CAIRLGGYNEQFF
15,TRBV29-1,many,TRBD1,TRBJ1-5,TGCAGCGTTATCACCGGGACAGGGCTCAATCAGCCCCAGCATTTT,CSVITGTGLNQPQHF